The 23 T cell receptor beta chains in this list originate from one sample, sequenced in a study of CD8 T cells in ankylosing spondylitis. Study-wide results and caveats: What seemed typical of ankylosing spondylitis blood was a TCR beta motif built from roughly 8 highly homologous variants.

MiXCR, run by TCRdb on the 5' RACE reads, gives a single entry per CDR3 protein. The top ten hold approximately 0.5% of the sample, which has more than 650,000 distinct CDR3 sequences, about 10% seen once. These TCRs are of unknown antigen specificity. The specimen was blood, either unsorted or a sorted T cell fraction (not recorded which). Receptors were obtained from a male donor with ankylosing spondylitis.

V gene TRBV5-5 combines with J gene TRBJ2-5; 7 bases agree with TRBD1. This CDR3 has 14 residues. In germline, CDR1 is SGHKS, CDR2 YYEKEE (reference sequence). V was pared by 4 bases and J by 5 bases, with 8 bases of the junction left unmatched. The CDR3 DNA follows: TGTGCCAGCAGCACCCTACAGGGGACCGAGACCCAGTACTTC. It yields the protein CASSTLQGTETQYF.

This sequence joins TRBV20-1 and TRBJ1-1; TRBD1 agrees at 8 bases. The CDR3 spans 14 residues. The V gene end was trimmed by 4 bases and the J gene end by 7 bases; junction bases not matched to a gene: 11. The V gene's germline CDR1 is DFQATT and CDR2 SNEGSKA (reference sequence). The CDR3 bases are TGCAGTGCTACCCCACGCCGGACAGGGATTGAAGCTTTCTTT. This translates into CSATPRRTGIEAFF.

This clonotype was observed a few times. The chain links TRBV21-1 to TRBJ2-5; the table's D call, TRBD1, was not checked against the DNA. TRBV21-1 is tagged as a pseudogene. The CDR3 has 15 residues. The CDR3 DNA follows: TGTGCCAGCAGCAAGCTACGAGAGCAGGGAGAGACCCAGTACTTC. This encodes CASSKLREQGETQYF.

This clonotype was observed a few times. V and J are TRBV6-5 and TRBJ2-7, with TRBD2 matching over 7 bases. V was pared by 2 bases and J by 2 bases, with 6 bases of the junction left unmatched. CDR1 is MNHEY and CDR2 is SVGAGI in the germline V gene. The length of the CDR3 is 15 residues. Here the CDR3 DNA reads TGTGCCAGCAGTTACGGGAGGGCCGAAACCTACGAGCAGTACTTC. As protein: CASSYGRAETYEQYF.

This clonotype was picked up a small number of times. V gene TRBV20-1 combines with J gene TRBJ1-1; 11 bases align to TRBD1. Germline V CDR1 and CDR2: DFQATT, SNEGSKA (reference sequence). The CDR3 has 17 amino acids. With 1 base clipped from V and 3 bases from J, the junction kept 10 bases outside the gene matches. The CDR3 spells CSARAPGDRGGYTEAFF. The CDR3 DNA is TGCAGTGCTAGAGCCCCAGGGGACAGGGGGGGTTACACTGAAGCTTTCTTT.

The chain combines TRBV6-1 with TRBJ1-2; D is perhaps TRBD1 (5 bases). Germline V gene sequence: CDR1 MNHNS, CDR2 SASEGT. The CDR3 is 14 amino acids. Between the trimmed V and J ends, which lost 0 bases and 10 bases, there was a span of 15 bases. CDR3 amino acids: CASSEATGPWVYTF. CDR3 in DNA: TGTGCCAGCAGTGAAGCGACGGGGCCGTGGGTCTACACCTTC.

There are a few counts of this clonotype. The chain employs TRBV3-1 and TRBJ2-1, with D perhaps TRBD2 (6 bases). Germline V gene sequence: CDR1 LGHDT, CDR2 YNNKEL (reference sequence). The V end lost 4 bases, the J end lost 12 bases, and 25 bases lay between the germline ends. This CDR3 is 16 amino acids long. CDR3 amino acids: CASSRKGLALRKGQFF. DNA for the CDR3: TGTGCCAGCAGCCGAAAAGGGCTAGCGCTTAGAAAGGGGCAGTTCTTC.

This clonotype was seen repeatedly, ten times or more. The chain recombines TRBV6-1 with TRBJ2-7; 8 nucleotides line up with TRBD1. The CDR3 runs 14 residues. Trimming at V came to 6 bases and at J to 5 bases, leaving 9 bases not matched to a gene. In germline, CDR1 is MNHNS, CDR2 SASEGT. DNA for the CDR3: TGTGCCAGCAGCGACGGGACAGGTTTGAACGAGCAGTACTTC. It encodes CASSDGTGLNEQYF.

The sample holds many counts of this clonotype. The V gene is TRBV7-9, the J gene TRBJ2-1; no reliable D call. The CDR3 spans 12 residues. The ends were cut back, 3 bases at V and 6 bases at J, with 6 bases in the middle. The germline CDR1 and CDR2 sequences are SEHNR and FQNEAQ (reference sequence). The CDR3 DNA follows: TGTGCCAGCAGCTTGAATCTCAATGAGCAGTTCTTC. This sequence encodes CASSLNLNEQFF.

The chain links TRBV5-1 to TRBJ2-4; 8 nucleotides align to TRBD1. V shed 1 base, J shed 9 bases, and the junction held 6 bases outside the gene matches. Looked up from germline, CDR1 is SGHRS and CDR2 is YFSETQ. This CDR3 is 14 amino acids long. This CDR3 reads CASSLSQGAIIQYF. Here the CDR3 DNA reads TGCGCCAGCAGCTTGTCGCAGGGGGCTATCATTCAGTACTTC.

This clonotype was counted between two and nine times. The V gene is TRBV27, the J gene TRBJ2-3, with 9 nucleotides matching TRBD1. The CDR3 sequence is 15 residues long. The V and J ends lost 5 bases and 6 bases, in that order; junction bases with no gene match: 9. The germline V gene has CDR1 MNHEY and CDR2 SMNVEV (reference sequence). The chain's CDR3 is CASSPWDRDVDTQYF. The CDR3, as DNA: TGTGCCAGCAGTCCTTGGGACAGGGATGTGGATACGCAGTATTTT.

This clonotype was recorded many times. The rearrangement uses TRBV7-2 and TRBJ1-1; the D is unclear. The V end lost 2 bases, the J end lost 3 bases, and 7 bases lay between the germline ends. There are 13 residues in the CDR3. CDR1 and CDR2 from the germline V gene are SGHTA and FQGNSA. The CDR3 spells CASSLTLYTEAFF. CDR3 nucleotides: TGTGCCAGCAGCTTAACCCTTTACACTGAAGCTTTCTTT.

The CDR3 sequence: CASPGGGTGELFF. The CDR3 nucleotides are TGTGCCAGCCCGGGCGGGGGGACCGGGGAGCTGTTTTTT. The V call is TRBV6-6, the J call TRBJ2-2; 8 positions match TRBD2. V lost 8 bases, J lost 5 bases, and 4 bases stayed unmatched. In germline, CDR1 is MNHNY, CDR2 SVGAGI (reference sequence). The CDR3 is 13 amino acids.

The J gene is TRBJ2-5, the V gene TRBV6-1; D gene unclear. Germline V gene data show CDR1 as MNHNS and CDR2 as SASEGT. The CDR3 consists of 13 residues. Trimming shortened V by 7 bases and J by 2 bases, and 11 bases separated the two germline ends. The CDR3 loop reads CASTTRLQETQYF. The CDR3 coding sequence is TGTGCCAGCACGACTCGGCTACAAGAGACCCAGTACTTC.

This clonotype has just a few counts. V and J are TRBV30 and TRBJ1-2, with no clear D. CDR3 length equals 10 residues. Germline CDR1 and CDR2: GTSNPN and SVGIG (reference sequence). The CDR3 DNA reads TGTGGGGGTTTTAAGTATGGCTACACCTTC. This encodes CGGFKYGYTF.

This clonotype has ten or more counts. The chain joins TRBV6-1 to TRBJ1-2; the D gene is possibly TRBD1 (6 bases). The CDR3 totals 13 residues. Trimming removed 6 bases from V and 4 bases from J, with 12 bases in between. The germline V gene has CDR1 MNHNS and CDR2 SASEGT. The CDR3 is CASSAEGGYGYTF. Written as DNA, the CDR3 is TGTGCCAGCAGCGCTGAGGGGGGCTATGGCTACACCTTC.

In this sample, this clonotype turned up a few times. The chain is built from TRBV20-1 and TRBJ1-1; no firm D call. Trimming removed 7 bases at V and 8 bases at J, with 14 bases between. The germline CDR1 and CDR2 sequences are DFQATT and SNEGSKA (reference sequence). The CDR3 spans 11 residues. The CDR3 is CSVTIREEAFF. The CDR3 nucleotides read TGCAGTGTAACGATCCGGGAAGAAGCTTTCTTT.

The V call is TRBV27, the J call TRBJ1-5, with D possibly matching TRBD1 (6 bases). Trimming took off 5 bases at V and 7 bases at J, with 12 bases between the two ends. This CDR3 contains 13 residues. Per the germline V gene, CDR1 is MNHEY and CDR2 is SMNVEV (reference sequence). This chain's CDR3 is CASSRQEIQPQHF. The CDR3 nucleotides are TGTGCCAGCAGTCGACAGGAGATCCAGCCCCAGCATTTT.

With respect to this clonotype: The junction departs from the called germline gene at one end, perhaps through a read error. The chain carries TRBV20-1 and TRBJ2-3; TRBD1 is a possible D gene (6 bases). The CDR3 totals 14 residues. CDR1 is DFQATT, CDR2 SNEGSKA, per germline (reference sequence). The CDR3 loop is CSARAGEWTDAQYF. In DNA, the CDR3 is TGCAGTGCTAGAGCAGGGGAGTGGACAGATGCGCAGTATTTT.

The CDR3 spells CASSLARLALPWDEQFF. CDR3 DNA sequence: TGTGCCAGCAGCTTAGCGAGGCTAGCGCTTCCCTGGGATGAGCAGTTCTTC. The gene calls are TRBV7-9 and TRBJ2-1, with TRBD2 as a possible D gene (6 bases). The V end lost 0 bases, the J end lost 8 bases, and 20 bases lay between the germline ends. This CDR3 region has 17 residues. CDR1 and CDR2 from the germline V gene are SEHNR and FQNEAQ (reference sequence). The variable domain in full, with the rest retrieved from reference TRBV7-9 and TRBJ2-1, is DTGVSQNPRHKITKRGQNVTFRCDPISEHNRLYWYRQTLGQGPEFLTYFQNEAQLEKSRLLSDRFSAERPKGSFSTLEIQRTEQGDSAMYLCASSLARLALPWDEQFFGPGTRLTVL.

In this sample, this clonotype turned up many times. CDR3 loop: CATSDISGRSYNEQFF. The DNA for the CDR3 is TGTGCCACCAGTGACATAAGCGGGCGCTCCTACAATGAGCAGTTCTTC. This chain uses TRBV24-1 with TRBJ2-1, with D tentatively TRBD2 (6 bases). The germline V and J ends were trimmed by 4 bases and 0 bases, with 12 bases remaining between them. CDR3 length equals 16 residues. Germline lookup yields CDR1 KGHDR and CDR2 SFDVKD.

This clonotype was picked up many times. The genes are TRBV12-3 or TRBV12-4 and TRBJ1-5; tentative D call: TRBD1 (6 bases). The V end lost 3 bases, the J end lost 1 base, and 10 bases lay between the germline ends. This CDR3 comprises 15 residues. The CDR3, as DNA: TGTGCCAGCAGTTTTAGCAGGGGAAGCAATCAGCCCCAGCATTTT. Protein sequence: CASSFSRGSNQPQHF.

At least ten counts were recorded for this clonotype. The rearrangement joins TRBV20-1 to TRBJ2-3; a possible D gene is TRBD1 (5 bases). V lost 1 base to trimming and J lost 2 bases, with 7 bases between them. CDR3 length equals 13 residues. Germline lookup yields CDR1 DFQATT and CDR2 SNEGSKA (reference sequence). This CDR3 is CSARGTPTDTQYF. CDR3 nucleotides: TGCAGTGCTAGAGGGACACCCACAGATACGCAGTATTTT.